The 26 T cell receptor beta chains in this list originate from one sample, sequenced in a study of blood T cells in healthy people across ages. A second 7 to 11 cycle PCR used barcoded and J-beta primers. TCRdb re-analysed the 5' RACE reads in MiXCR, keeping a single row per CDR3 protein. Of over a million distinct CDR3 sequences listed, roughly 59% are singletons. The source material was blood. These TCRs come from a man aged 18 to 30 in good health.

The V and J genes are TRBV7-9 and TRBJ2-5; D is uncertain. The germline CDR1 and CDR2 sequences are SEHNR and FQNEAQ (reference sequence). CDR3 length: 14 residues. V lost 5 bases, J lost 2 bases, and 12 bases lay in between. The chain's CDR3 is CASSAYGVQETQYF. The CDR3 DNA sequence: TGTGCCAGCAGCGCCTATGGGGTTCAAGAGACCCAGTACTTC.

The chain is built from TRBV5-1 and TRBJ2-7; weak D call: TRBD1 (5 bases). With 2 bases removed from V and 0 bases from J, the gap between germline ends came to 12 bases. CDR1 SGHRS and CDR2 YFSETQ come from the germline V gene. The CDR3 loop spans 15 amino acids. The CDR3 is CASSFDSPSSYEQYF. CDR3 coding DNA: TGCGCCAGCAGCTTCGACAGCCCGAGCTCCTACGAGCAGTACTTC.

V is TRBV10-1 and J is TRBJ2-3; the D gene is possibly TRBD1 (6 bases). The CDR3 consists of 15 residues. V shed 4 bases and J shed 1 base, with 12 bases lying between them. CDR1 WNHNN and CDR2 SYGVQD come from the germline V gene (reference sequence). The CDR3: CASSGGGEGTDTQYF. DNA for the CDR3: TGCGCCAGCAGTGGAGGGGGTGAAGGCACAGATACGCAGTATTTT.

CDR3 DNA sequence: TGTGCCAGCAGTTACGGTTTCAAAGGTGGCTACACCTTC. Translated, it gives CASSYGFKGGYTF. The chain links TRBV6-5 to TRBJ1-2; no definite D call. The ends were cut back, 2 bases at V and 7 bases at J, with 11 bases in the middle. The CDR3 covers 13 residues. Germline loops: CDR1 MNHEY, CDR2 SVGAGI.

V is TRBV10-3 and J is TRBJ2-2; no clear D. The length of the CDR3 is 13 residues. Germline lookup yields CDR1 ENHRY and CDR2 SYGVKD. V gave up 2 bases and J gave up 7 bases, with 8 bases separating them. This chain's CDR3 is CAISEPAGGELFF. The CDR3 bases are TGTGCCATCAGTGAGCCCGCCGGCGGGGAGCTGTTTTTT.

This clonotype was observed a few times. The rearrangement joins TRBV28 to TRBJ2-7; perhaps TRBD1 as D (5 bases). The V gene's germline CDR1 is MDHEN and CDR2 SYDVKM. V was shortened by 3 bases and J by 4 bases, with 16 bases between the two germline ends. This CDR3 contains 15 residues. The CDR3 here is CASSFVTALGYEQYF. In DNA form, the CDR3 reads TGTGCCAGCAGTTTTGTGACAGCCCTCGGGTACGAGCAGTACTTC.

There are a few counts of this clonotype. This chain links TRBV29-1 with TRBJ2-1; D may be TRBD2 (6 bases). Germline lookup yields CDR1 SQVTM and CDR2 ANQGSEA. V dropped 4 bases and J dropped 10 bases, with 11 bases sitting between them. This CDR3 has 11 residues. CDR3 loop: CSVGVSGEQFF. CDR3 coding DNA: TGCAGCGTTGGGGTCAGCGGGGAGCAGTTCTTC.

Here the CDR3 DNA reads TGTGCCAGCAGTGACAGTTCAGAGGACCTTACTAGCACAGATACGCAGTATTTT. Protein sequence: CASSDSSEDLTSTDTQYF. The chain recombines TRBV2 with TRBJ2-3; D is uncertain. The V gene's germline CDR1 is SNHLY and CDR2 FYNNEI. V dropped 3 bases and J dropped 0 bases, with 19 bases sitting between them. This CDR3 has 18 amino acids.

This chain connects TRBV20-1 to TRBJ2-5; 7 bases are a match to TRBD1. The CDR3 contains 15 residues. V trimming: 0 bases; J trimming: 4 bases; junction bases outside the gene matches: 8. CDR1 is DFQATT, CDR2 SNEGSKA, per germline (reference sequence). The CDR3 DNA follows: TGCAGTGCTAGAGATCAGACAGGGTATGGAGAGACCCAGTACTTC. This gives the protein CSARDQTGYGETQYF.

This sequence joins TRBV11-2 and TRBJ1-2; TRBD1 is a possible D gene (5 bases). CDR3 length: 14 residues. Trimming stripped 1 base from V and 4 bases from J, with 10 bases between. The germline CDR1 and CDR2 sequences are SGHAT and FQNNGV. In DNA form, the CDR3 reads TGTGCCAGCAGCTTAGGGGGCAGTGCCTATGGCTACACCTTC. Amino acid sequence: CASSLGGSAYGYTF.

The rearrangement links TRBV5-1 to TRBJ2-5; 7 bases match TRBD2. The ends lost 4 bases at V and 1 base at J; junction bases unmatched: 10. CDR3 length: 16 amino acids. Looked up from germline, CDR1 is SGHRS and CDR2 is YFSETQ. CDR3: CASSPLAGEFQETQYF. CDR3 nucleotides: TGCGCCAGCAGCCCTCTGGCGGGAGAGTTCCAAGAGACCCAGTACTTC.

The chain is built from TRBV3-1 and TRBJ2-7; no clear D gene. CDR3 length: 16 amino acids. Germline V gene sequence: CDR1 LGHDT, CDR2 YNNKEL (reference sequence). V was cut by 1 base and J by 0 bases, with 13 bases left in between. This CDR3 reads CASSQGFSVSSYEQYF. The CDR3 DNA follows: TGTGCCAGCAGCCAAGGATTCAGCGTTAGCTCCTACGAGCAGTACTTC.

This clonotype was seen more than once but under ten times. The chain recombines TRBV29-1 with TRBJ2-3; 9 bases line up with TRBD2. The CDR3 covers 20 residues. Germline trimming cut 7 bases from V and 7 bases from J; bases unmatched to any gene: 30. Germline V gene lookup returns CDR1 SQVTM and CDR2 ANQGSEA. CDR3: CSGSSLPAGGPTRRGYTQYF. CDR3 DNA sequence: TGCAGCGGCTCCTCTCTTCCAGCGGGGGGCCCTACCCGGCGGGGATATACGCAGTATTTT.

This clonotype has only a few counts. The genes are TRBV7-2 and TRBJ2-7; D not certain. This CDR3 has 16 amino acids. Germline assignment: CDR1 SGHTA and CDR2 FQGNSA. Trimming removed 5 bases at V and 0 bases at J, with 17 bases between. CDR3 sequence (DNA): TGTGCCAGCAGCCCCCTCCAGGCGACCAGCTCCTACGAGCAGTACTTC. Residues: CASSPLQATSSYEQYF.

V usage is TRBV28 and J usage is TRBJ2-2; 7 bases are a match to TRBD1. The CDR3 extends over 14 amino acids. Trimming removed 5 bases from V and 8 bases from J; junction bases left unmatched: 8. Per the germline V gene, CDR1 is MDHEN and CDR2 is SYDVKM. The DNA of the CDR3 is TGTGCCAGCAGTGTACAGGGGCGGTCTGGGGAGCTGTTTTTT. It translates to CASSVQGRSGELFF.

This clonotype was seen only a few times. The CDR3 protein is CATAGYEQYF. The CDR3 DNA reads as TGTGCCACTGCGGGGTACGAGCAGTACTTC. The chain is built from TRBV7-8 and TRBJ2-4; possibly TRBD2 for D (6 bases). The DNA end favors TRBJ2-7, so the J call may be wrong. The CDR3 sequence is 10 residues long. Per germline, CDR1 SGHVS and CDR2 FQNEAQ.

J is TRBJ2-3 and V is TRBV2; D is ambiguous. Trimming shortened V by 0 bases and J by 4 bases, and 5 bases separated the two germline ends. This CDR3 contains 13 residues. Germline loops: CDR1 SNHLY, CDR2 FYNNEI. The CDR3 spells CASSEAVADTQYF. In nucleotides, the CDR3 is TGTGCCAGCAGTGAAGCCGTGGCAGATACGCAGTATTTT.

Here the CDR3 reads CSARGRADYEQYF. In DNA, the CDR3 is TGCAGTGCTAGAGGGCGGGCCGACTACGAGCAGTACTTC. The V and J genes are TRBV20-1 and TRBJ2-7; possible D gene TRBD2, 5 bases. V gave up 1 base and J gave up 3 bases, with 10 bases separating them. CDR3 length: 13 residues. Germline V gene sequence: CDR1 DFQATT, CDR2 SNEGSKA (reference sequence).

This chain connects TRBV7-9 to TRBJ2-4; D is unresolved. The end of the DNA aligns better with TRBJ2-5, so the J call may be wrong. Germline CDR1 and CDR2: SEHNR and FQNEAQ (reference sequence). This CDR3 is 13 amino acids long. CDR3 sequence reads: CASSPIDWETQYF. CDR3 nucleotides: TGTGCCAGCAGCCCAATTGATTGGGAGACCCAGTACTTC.

The chain couples TRBV10-1 to TRBJ1-2, with 8 bases that match TRBD1. Germline CDR1 and CDR2: WNHNN and SYGVQD (reference sequence). The V and J ends lost 2 bases and 6 bases, in that order; junction bases with no gene match: 5. The CDR3 runs to 14 residues. The CDR3 nucleotides are TGCGCCAGCAGTGAGGGACAGGGATTCGATGGCTACACCTTC. Translation: CASSEGQGFDGYTF.

This clonotype was seen a few times. V usage is TRBV4-1 and J usage is TRBJ2-7, with a possible D match to TRBD1 (6 bases). CDR3 length: 15 residues. The germline V gene has CDR1 MGHRA and CDR2 YSYEKL. V was trimmed by 0 bases and J by 1 base, leaving 10 bases between them. The CDR3 region is CASSQEGHQSYEQYF. Written as DNA, the CDR3 is TGCGCCAGCAGCCAAGAGGGACACCAGTCCTACGAGCAGTACTTC.

The chain recombines TRBV7-2 with TRBJ1-1, with D unresolved. V lost 5 bases and J 0 bases, leaving 13 bases between the germline ends. In germline, CDR1 is SGHTA, CDR2 FQGNSA. This CDR3 is 15 amino acids long. The CDR3 region has the DNA TGTGCCAGCAGCACCTACAAGGCCTTGAACACTGAAGCTTTCTTT. Translated, it gives CASSTYKALNTEAFF.

The count of this clonotype is one. J is TRBJ2-1 and V is TRBV20-1, with TRBD2 identical over 12 bases. The end of the DNA is better explained by TRBJ2-7, so the J call may be wrong. The length of the CDR3 is 16 residues. Germline V CDR1 and CDR2: DFQATT, SNEGSKA (reference sequence). CDR3 coding DNA: TGCAGTGCCTTAACTAGCGGGGGGCCTCTCGACAATGAGCAGTACTTC. As protein: CSALTSGGPLDNEQYF.

The chain links TRBV6-5 to TRBJ2-3; D remains unclear. Per germline, CDR1 MNHEY and CDR2 SVGAGI. The CDR3 is 14 amino acids. V was pared by 5 bases and J by 5 bases, with 14 bases between. CDR3 loop: CASSISHTQDTQYF. The CDR3 DNA reads TGTGCCAGCAGTATTTCCCACACCCAAGATACGCAGTATTTT.

The gene calls are TRBV27 and TRBJ2-4; perhaps TRBD2 as D (6 bases). Between the trimmed V and J ends, which lost 8 bases and 6 bases, there was a span of 20 bases. CDR3 length: 15 residues. Germline lookup yields CDR1 MNHEY and CDR2 SMNVEV (reference sequence). CDR3 DNA: TGTGCCAGCCAGCCGGGGTCGGGGACTGCAAACATTCAGTACTTC. Amino acid sequence: CASQPGSGTANIQYF.

The chain employs TRBV2 and TRBJ2-5, with D uncertain. V lost 1 base and J lost 2, with 8 bases in between. This CDR3 is built from 14 residues. Germline CDR1 is SNHLY and CDR2 is FYNNEI. In DNA, the CDR3 is TGTGCCAGCAGTGAAGGGAGAGGTCAAGAGACCCAGTACTTC. Amino acid sequence: CASSEGRGQETQYF.